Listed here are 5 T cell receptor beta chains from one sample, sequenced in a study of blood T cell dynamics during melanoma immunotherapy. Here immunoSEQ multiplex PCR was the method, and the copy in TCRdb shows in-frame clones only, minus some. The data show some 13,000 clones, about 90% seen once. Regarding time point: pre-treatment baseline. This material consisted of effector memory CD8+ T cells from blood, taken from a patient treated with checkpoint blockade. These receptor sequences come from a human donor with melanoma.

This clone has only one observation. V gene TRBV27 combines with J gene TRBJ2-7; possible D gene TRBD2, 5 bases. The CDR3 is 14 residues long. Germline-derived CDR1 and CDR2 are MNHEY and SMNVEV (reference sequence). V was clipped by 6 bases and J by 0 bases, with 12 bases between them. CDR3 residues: CASRGLGNSYEQYF. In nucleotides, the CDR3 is TGTGCCAGCAGAGGACTGGGGAACTCCTACGAGCAGTACTTC.

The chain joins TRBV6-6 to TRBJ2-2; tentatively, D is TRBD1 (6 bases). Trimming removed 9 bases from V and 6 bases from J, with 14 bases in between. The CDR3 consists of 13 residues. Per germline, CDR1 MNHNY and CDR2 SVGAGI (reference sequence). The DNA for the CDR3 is TGTGCCAGTGGACAGTCGGAAGCCGGGGAGCTGTTTTTT. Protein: CASGQSEAGELFF.

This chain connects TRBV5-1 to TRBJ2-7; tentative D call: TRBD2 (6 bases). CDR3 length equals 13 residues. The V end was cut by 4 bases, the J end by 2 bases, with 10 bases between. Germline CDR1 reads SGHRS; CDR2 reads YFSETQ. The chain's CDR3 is CASSPGGTYEQYF. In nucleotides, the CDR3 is TGCGCCAGCAGCCCCGGAGGGACCTACGAGCAGTACTTC.

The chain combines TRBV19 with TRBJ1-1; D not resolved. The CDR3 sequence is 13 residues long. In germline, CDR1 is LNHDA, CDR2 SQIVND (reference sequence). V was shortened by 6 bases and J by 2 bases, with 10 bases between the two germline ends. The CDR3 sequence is CASSWRGNTEAFF. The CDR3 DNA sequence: TGTGCCAGTAGCTGGCGGGGTAACACTGAAGCTTTCTTT.

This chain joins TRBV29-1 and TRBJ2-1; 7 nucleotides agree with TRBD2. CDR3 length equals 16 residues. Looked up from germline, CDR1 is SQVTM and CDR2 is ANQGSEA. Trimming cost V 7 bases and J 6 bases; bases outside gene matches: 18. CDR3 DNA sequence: TGCAGCGGGTTGGGAATTAGCGGGCGATCCAGCAATGAGCAGTTCTTC. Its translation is CSGLGISGRSSNEQFF.